This T cell receptor (beta chain) came from a study of response to subunit inactivated influenza vaccine. In this sample, this clonotype turned up a few times. Antigen unknown. The CDR3 totals 16 residues. Germline lookup yields CDR1 SQVTM and CDR2 ANQGSEA. V lost 2 bases and J lost 1; bases outside the gene matches: 6. Broader study findings: Authors proposed each seasonal influenza vaccination draws in few new T cells.

MiXCR, applied by TCRdb to the RT-PCR reads, yields one record per CDR3 protein. The sample carries more than 550,000 distinct CDR3 sequences, about 11% recorded once. The same data also went into a second study, on T cells expressing NK-cell markers. That publication notes: Synthesis of TCR beta cDNA relied on 5'RACE template switching carrying UMIs. Several of the experiments relied on an anti-gamma-delta TCR antibody so that only alpha-beta TCR T cells were sorted. The study found these clonotypes also leading the CD3+CD56-NKG2C+ fraction in four donors. Specificity for HCMV among expanded NKG2C+ T cell clones was not established.

The chain is built from TRBV29-1 and TRBJ2-1; the match to TRBD2 covers 9 bases. The receptor's source is a man aged 45-60 years who received an inactivated influenza vaccine. The sequencing here drew on PBMCs from blood, taken on the day of vaccination. This CDR3 reads CSVEILAGSSYNEQFF. CDR3 nucleotide sequence: TGCAGCGTTGAAATCCTAGCGGGATCGTCCTACAATGAGCAGTTCTTC.